This paragraph covers one T cell receptor (beta chain) sequence. The antigen is unknown. The data stem from a study of post-analysis software for immune sequencing data. Study findings and constraints: Among roughly five TRBV segments more frequent in patients than controls were TRBV5-6, TRBV5-1 and TRBV20-1. Among multiple sclerosis patients, normalized Chao1 diversity was significantly below that of controls.

The TCR beta cDNA libraries carried unique molecular identifiers. Each CDR3 protein gets one entry after TCRdb re-called the PCR reads with MiXCR. The repertoire consists of 450,000 to 650,000 distinct CDR3 sequences, with 44% occurring once and the leading ten covering about 1.5%. This CDR3 has 14 residues. The germline V and J ends were trimmed by 0 bases and 3 bases, with 9 bases remaining between them. Germline CDR1 and CDR2: SGHTA and FQGNSA. This clonotype originated in a girl between 5 and 17 years old with multiple sclerosis. The chain recombines TRBV7-2 with TRBJ2-7; unclear D gene. Source material: blood. The CDR3 nucleotides read TGTGCCAGCAGCTTAGCGCTCGGCCTCTACGAGCAGTACTTC. Translating it yields CASSLALGLYEQYF.